Below, 10 T cell receptor beta chains from the same sample are listed, as sequenced in a study of shared clonotypes between healthy human individuals. Data came from immunoSEQ multiplex PCR; TCRdb stores just in-frame clones and leaves some out. The sample shows hundreds of thousands of clones, 73% of them seen only once. Sequenced material: memory CD4+ T cells sorted from blood. The subset was: CD45RA-negative fraction. Every receptor here comes from a woman in her 30s in good health.

This chain connects TRBV19 to TRBJ2-7; no firm D call. The CDR3 has 13 amino acids. Trimming took off 5 bases at V and 2 bases at J, with 10 bases between the two ends. CDR1 is LNHDA and CDR2 is SQIVND in the germline V gene (reference sequence). In DNA, the CDR3 is TGTGCCAGTAGTGTCCAGGTTACCTACGAGCAGTACTTC. The encoded protein is CASSVQVTYEQYF.

The chain is built from TRBV19 and TRBJ1-3, with D hard to call. The CDR3 is 13 amino acids. Looked up from germline, CDR1 is LNHDA and CDR2 is SQIVND (reference sequence). V shed 5 bases and J shed 7 bases, with 12 bases lying between them. In DNA form, the CDR3 reads TGTGCCAGTAGTGACACGGTCGGGAACACCATATATTTT. It yields the protein CASSDTVGNTIYF.

This clone was counted a few times. The V gene is TRBV19, the J gene TRBJ1-5; 7 bases align to TRBD1. The CDR3 runs to 15 residues. Germline V lookup: CDR1 LNHDA, CDR2 SQIVND (reference sequence). J lost 1 base, V lost 9 bases, and 9 bases had no gene match. The DNA of the CDR3 is TGTGCCAGCCTGTCGGAGGGGGCCAGCAATCAGCCCCAGCATTTT. Protein product: CASLSEGASNQPQHF.

The chain employs TRBV7-2 and TRBJ2-3; D might be TRBD2 (6 bases). Germline V gives CDR1 SGHTA, CDR2 FQGNSA. Between the trimmed V and J ends, which lost 7 bases and 1 base, there was a span of 12 bases. The CDR3 covers 14 residues. The CDR3 loop reads CASTRGTRTDTQYF. The CDR3 nucleotides are TGTGCCAGCACCCGGGGGACGCGCACAGATACGCAGTATTTT. Looking up the rest from reference TRBV7-2 and TRBJ2-3 gives the full variable domain: GAGVSQSPSNKVTEKGKDVELRCDPISGHTALYWYRQSLGQGLEFLIYFQGNSAPDKSGLPSDRFSAERTGGSVSTLTIQRTQQEDSAVYLCASTRGTRTDTQYFGPGTRLTVL.

The CDR3 is CASSGQSTDTQYF. The CDR3 DNA follows: TGTGCCAGTAGTGGACAGAGCACAGATACGCAGTATTTT. The chain uses TRBV19 and TRBJ2-3, with D possibly being TRBD1 (6 bases). V lost 5 bases to trimming and J lost 0 bases, with 6 bases between them. CDR3 length: 13 residues. Germline loops: CDR1 LNHDA, CDR2 SQIVND (reference sequence).

This chain joins TRBV27 and TRBJ2-3; TRBD2 matches 9 bases. This CDR3 region has 15 residues. V was pared by 5 bases and J by 1 base, with 4 bases of the junction left unmatched. The V gene's germline CDR1 is MNHEY and CDR2 SMNVEV (reference sequence). DNA for the CDR3: TGTGCCAGCAGTACTCGACTAGCGGGCACAGATACGCAGTATTTT. This codes for CASSTRLAGTDTQYF.

The CDR3 region has the DNA TGTGCCAGCAGTAGGGACAGGGTAAGGGAGCAGTTCTTC. It encodes CASSRDRVREQFF. V is TRBV27 and J is TRBJ2-1, with 9 positions matching TRBD1. The V and J ends lost 5 bases and 10 bases, in that order; junction bases with no gene match: 6. The length of the CDR3 is 13 residues. Germline assignment: CDR1 MNHEY and CDR2 SMNVEV (reference sequence).

The V gene is TRBV6-6, the J gene TRBJ1-1; 8 bases align to TRBD1. Germline V lookup: CDR1 MNHNY, CDR2 SVGAGI (reference sequence). V shed 7 bases, J shed 2 bases, and the junction held 9 bases outside the gene matches. CDR3 size: 15 residues. The CDR3 region has the DNA TGTGCCAGCATACCGTCAGGGGGCCGAAACACTGAAGCTTTCTTT. Protein: CASIPSGGRNTEAFF.

This clone was detected only a few times. The CDR3 here is CAWSLKVAGELFF. Written as DNA, the CDR3 is TGTGCCTGGAGTCTTAAAGTGGCCGGGGAGCTGTTTTTT. The chain carries TRBV30 and TRBJ2-2; D uncertain. The CDR3 has 13 amino acids. The V end lost 2 bases, the J end lost 6 bases, and 10 bases lay between the germline ends. Germline CDR1 reads GTSNPN; CDR2 reads SVGIG (reference sequence).

The chain recombines TRBV27 with TRBJ1-5; a possible D gene is TRBD1 (6 bases). Deletions cut 5 bases from V and 7 bases from J, with 21 bases between. The germline V gene encodes CDR1 MNHEY and CDR2 SMNVEV (reference sequence). The CDR3 totals 16 residues. CDR3 in DNA: TGTGCCAGCAGTCCAAACAAGGGGGGGTGGCAGCAGCCCCAGCATTTT. Amino acid sequence: CASSPNKGGWQQPQHF.